The clone carrying this TCR beta chain was observed a single time. Its antigen remains unknown. The donors were part of the validation cohort of more than 90 subjects. That cohort was separate from the first cohort, which comprised fewer than 800 subjects. The record originates from a study of cytomegalovirus exposure and HLA in healthy donors. Broader study findings: The investigators catalogued 150 or so TCR beta chains as cytomegalovirus-associated.

This table comes from immunoSEQ multiplex PCR, and its TCRdb copy is limited to in-frame clones, with some not included. Among 100,000 to 150,000 clones, about 88% were seen once, and the ten largest hold 1% to 1.4%. Trimming took 3 bases from V and 3 from J, leaving 12 bases between them. Germline V gene data show CDR1 as LNHDA and CDR2 as SQIVND (reference sequence). The CDR3 loop spans 14 amino acids. The chain uses TRBV19 and TRBJ2-7; no firm D call. This receptor was obtained from a woman younger than 35 in good health and CMV-seronegative. The sequencing input was PBMCs. CDR3 region: CASSISITHYEQYV. CDR3 coding DNA: TGTGCCAGTAGTATCTCCATAACCCACTACGAGCAGTACGTC.